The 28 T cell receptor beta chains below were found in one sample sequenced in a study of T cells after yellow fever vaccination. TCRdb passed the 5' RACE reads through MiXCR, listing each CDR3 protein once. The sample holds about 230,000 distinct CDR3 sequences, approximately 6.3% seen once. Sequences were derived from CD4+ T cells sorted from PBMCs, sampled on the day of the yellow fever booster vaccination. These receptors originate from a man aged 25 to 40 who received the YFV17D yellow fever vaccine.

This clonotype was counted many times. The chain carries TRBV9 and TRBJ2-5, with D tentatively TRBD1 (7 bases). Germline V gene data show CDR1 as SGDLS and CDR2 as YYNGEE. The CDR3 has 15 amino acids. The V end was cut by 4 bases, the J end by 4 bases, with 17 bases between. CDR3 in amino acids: CASSSQGGYLETQYF. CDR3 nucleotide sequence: TGTGCCAGCAGCTCCCAGGGGGGTTATTTAGAGACCCAGTACTTC.

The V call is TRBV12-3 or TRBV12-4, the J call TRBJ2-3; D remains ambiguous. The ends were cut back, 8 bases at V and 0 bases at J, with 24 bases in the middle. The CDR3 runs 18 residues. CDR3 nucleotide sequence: TGTGCCAGCTGTCCCCATCTTGGGGTTCGGGTGAGCACAGATACGCAGTATTTT. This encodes CASCPHLGVRVSTDTQYF.

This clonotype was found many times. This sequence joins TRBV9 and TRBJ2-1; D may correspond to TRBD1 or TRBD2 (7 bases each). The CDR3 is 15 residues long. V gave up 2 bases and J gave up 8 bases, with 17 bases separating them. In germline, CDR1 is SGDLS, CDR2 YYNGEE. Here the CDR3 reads CASSVGQGGFDEQFF. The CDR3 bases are TGTGCCAGCAGCGTCGGTCAGGGGGGGTTTGATGAGCAGTTCTTC. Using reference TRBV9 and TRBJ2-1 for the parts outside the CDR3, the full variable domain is DSGVTQTPKHLITATGQRVTLRCSPRSGDLSVYWYQQSLDQGLQFLIQYYNGEERAKGNILERFSAQQFPDLHSELNLSSLELGDSALYFCASSVGQGGFDEQFFGPGTRLTVL.

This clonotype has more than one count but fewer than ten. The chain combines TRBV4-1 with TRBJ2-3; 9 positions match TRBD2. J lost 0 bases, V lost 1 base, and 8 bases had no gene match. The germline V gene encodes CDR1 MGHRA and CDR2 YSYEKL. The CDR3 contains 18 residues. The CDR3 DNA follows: TGCGCCAGCAGCCAAGCTTTGCTAGCGGGATCTAGCACAGATACGCAGTATTTT. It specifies CASSQALLAGSSTDTQYF.

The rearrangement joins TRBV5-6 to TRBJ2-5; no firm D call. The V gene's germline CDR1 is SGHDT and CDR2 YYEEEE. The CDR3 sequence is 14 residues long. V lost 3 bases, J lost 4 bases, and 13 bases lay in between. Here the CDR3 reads CASSWPRQRETQYF. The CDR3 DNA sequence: TGTGCCAGCAGCTGGCCGCGGCAGCGAGAGACCCAGTACTTC.

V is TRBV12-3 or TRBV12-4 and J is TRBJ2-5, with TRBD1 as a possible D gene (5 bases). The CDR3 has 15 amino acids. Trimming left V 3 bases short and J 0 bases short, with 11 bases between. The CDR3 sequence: CASSFGDRDQETQYF. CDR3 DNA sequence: TGTGCCAGCAGTTTCGGTGACAGAGACCAAGAGACCCAGTACTTC.

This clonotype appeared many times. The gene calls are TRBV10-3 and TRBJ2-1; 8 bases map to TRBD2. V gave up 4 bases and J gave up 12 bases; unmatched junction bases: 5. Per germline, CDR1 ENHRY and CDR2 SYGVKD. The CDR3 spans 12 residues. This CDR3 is CAISVEAGGQFF. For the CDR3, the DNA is TGTGCCATCAGTGTTGAGGCGGGAGGGCAGTTCTTC.

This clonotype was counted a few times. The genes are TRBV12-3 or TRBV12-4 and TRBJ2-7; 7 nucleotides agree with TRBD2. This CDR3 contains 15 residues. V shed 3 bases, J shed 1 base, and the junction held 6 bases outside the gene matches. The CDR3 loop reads CASSLPGGRSYEQYF. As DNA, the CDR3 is TGTGCCAGCAGTTTGCCGGGAGGTCGTTCCTACGAGCAGTACTTC.

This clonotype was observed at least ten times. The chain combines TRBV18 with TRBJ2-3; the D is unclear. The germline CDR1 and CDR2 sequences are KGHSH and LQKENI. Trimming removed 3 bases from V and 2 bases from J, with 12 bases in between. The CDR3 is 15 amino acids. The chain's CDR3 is CASSPIHGYTDTQYF. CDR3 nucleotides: TGTGCCAGCTCACCTATCCACGGATACACAGATACGCAGTATTTT. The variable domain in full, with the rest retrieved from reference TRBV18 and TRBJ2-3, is NAGVMQNPRHLVRRRGQEARLRCSPMKGHSHVYWYRQLPEEGLKFMVYLQKENIIDESGMPKERFSAEFPKEGPSILRIQQVVRGDSAAYFCASSPIHGYTDTQYFGPGTRLTVL.

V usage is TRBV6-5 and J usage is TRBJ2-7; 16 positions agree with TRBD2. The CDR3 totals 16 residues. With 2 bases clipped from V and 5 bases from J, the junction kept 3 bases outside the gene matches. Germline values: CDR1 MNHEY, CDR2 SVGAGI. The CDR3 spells CASSYGTSGRVHEQYF. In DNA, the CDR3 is TGTGCCAGCAGTTACGGGACTAGCGGGAGGGTCCACGAGCAGTACTTC.

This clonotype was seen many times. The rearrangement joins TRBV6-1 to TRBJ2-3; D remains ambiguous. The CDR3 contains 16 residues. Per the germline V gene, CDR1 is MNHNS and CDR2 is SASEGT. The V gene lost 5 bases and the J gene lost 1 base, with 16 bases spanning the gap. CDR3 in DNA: TGTGCCAGCAGTCCATCTCCCGGATTTCGCACAGATACGCAGTATTTT. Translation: CASSPSPGFRTDTQYF.

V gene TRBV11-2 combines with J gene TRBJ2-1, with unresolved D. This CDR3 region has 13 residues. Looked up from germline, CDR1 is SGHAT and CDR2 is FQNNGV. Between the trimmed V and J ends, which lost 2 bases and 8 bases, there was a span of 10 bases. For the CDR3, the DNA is TGTGCCAGCAGCTTATCCGGTGTGGATGAGCAGTTCTTC. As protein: CASSLSGVDEQFF.

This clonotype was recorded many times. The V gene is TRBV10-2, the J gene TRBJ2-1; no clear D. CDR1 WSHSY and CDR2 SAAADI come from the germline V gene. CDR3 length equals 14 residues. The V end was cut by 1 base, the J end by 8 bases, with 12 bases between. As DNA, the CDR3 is TGCGCCAGCAGTGAGTGGGGTCCTCGGGATGAGCAGTTCTTC. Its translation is CASSEWGPRDEQFF.

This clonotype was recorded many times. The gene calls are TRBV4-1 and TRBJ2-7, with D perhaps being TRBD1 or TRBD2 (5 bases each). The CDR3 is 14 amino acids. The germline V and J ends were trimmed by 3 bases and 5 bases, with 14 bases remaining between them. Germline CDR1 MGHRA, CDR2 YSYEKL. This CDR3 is CASSQGPTRDEQYF. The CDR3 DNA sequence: TGCGCCAGCAGCCAGGGACCGACAAGGGACGAGCAGTACTTC.

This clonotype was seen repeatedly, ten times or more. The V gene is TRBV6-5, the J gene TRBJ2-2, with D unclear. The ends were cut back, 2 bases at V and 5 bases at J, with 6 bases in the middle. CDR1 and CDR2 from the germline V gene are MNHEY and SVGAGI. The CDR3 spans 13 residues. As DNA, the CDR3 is TGTGCCAGCAGTTACGAGCAAACCGGGGAGCTGTTTTTT. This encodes CASSYEQTGELFF.

The CDR3 loop reads CASSLTARTDTQYF. DNA for the CDR3: TGTGCCAGCAGCTTAACGGCACGCACAGATACGCAGTATTTT. This chain joins TRBV7-9 and TRBJ2-3; no firm D call. The CDR3 runs 14 residues. Germline CDR1 SEHNR, CDR2 FQNEAQ (reference sequence). The V end lost 2 bases, the J end lost 1 base, and 7 bases lay between the germline ends. Full variable domain (remainder filled in from reference TRBV7-9 and TRBJ2-3): DTGVSQNPRHKITKRGQNVTFRCDPISEHNRLYWYRQTLGQGPEFLTYFQNEAQLEKSRLLSDRFSAERPKGSFSTLEIQRTEQGDSAMYLCASSLTARTDTQYFGPGTRLTVL.

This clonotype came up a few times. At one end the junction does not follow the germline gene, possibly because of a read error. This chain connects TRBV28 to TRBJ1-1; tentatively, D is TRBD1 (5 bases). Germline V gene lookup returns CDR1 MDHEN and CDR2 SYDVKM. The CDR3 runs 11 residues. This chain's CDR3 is CASSSTAFRAF. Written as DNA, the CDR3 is TGTGCCAGCAGTTCCACAGCTTTCAGGGCCTTT. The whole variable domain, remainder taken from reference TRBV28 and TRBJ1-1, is DVKVTQSSRYLVKRTGEKVFLECVQDMDHENMFWYRQDPGLGLRLIYFSYDVKMKEKGDIPEGYSVSREKKERFSLILESASTNQTSMYLCASSSTAFRAFGQGTRLTVV.

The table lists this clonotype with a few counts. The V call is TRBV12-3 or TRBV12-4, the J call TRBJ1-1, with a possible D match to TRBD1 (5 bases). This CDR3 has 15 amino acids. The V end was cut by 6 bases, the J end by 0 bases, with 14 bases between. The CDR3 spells CASRSGPFMNTEAFF. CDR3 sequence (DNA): TGTGCCAGCAGGTCGGGACCTTTTATGAACACTGAAGCTTTCTTT.

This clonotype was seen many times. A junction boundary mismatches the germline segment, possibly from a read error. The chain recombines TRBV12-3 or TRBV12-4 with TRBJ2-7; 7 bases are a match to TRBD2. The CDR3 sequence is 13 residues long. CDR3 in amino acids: CASSVAGSYEQYF. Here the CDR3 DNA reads TGTGCCAGCAGTGTAGCGGGCAGCTACGAGCAGTACTTC.

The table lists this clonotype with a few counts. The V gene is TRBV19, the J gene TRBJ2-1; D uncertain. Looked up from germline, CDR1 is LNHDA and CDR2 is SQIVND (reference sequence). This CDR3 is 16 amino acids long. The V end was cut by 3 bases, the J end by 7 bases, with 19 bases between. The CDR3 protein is CASSISPPPDPNEQFF. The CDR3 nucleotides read TGTGCCAGTAGTATTTCCCCACCTCCAGATCCGAATGAGCAGTTCTTC.

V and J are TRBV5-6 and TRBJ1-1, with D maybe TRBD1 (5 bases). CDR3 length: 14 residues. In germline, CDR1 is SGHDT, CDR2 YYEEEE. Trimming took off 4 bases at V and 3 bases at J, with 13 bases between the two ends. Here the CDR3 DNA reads TGTGCCAGCAGCGGGTGGCGGGGGTACACTGAAGCTTTCTTT. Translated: CASSGWRGYTEAFF.

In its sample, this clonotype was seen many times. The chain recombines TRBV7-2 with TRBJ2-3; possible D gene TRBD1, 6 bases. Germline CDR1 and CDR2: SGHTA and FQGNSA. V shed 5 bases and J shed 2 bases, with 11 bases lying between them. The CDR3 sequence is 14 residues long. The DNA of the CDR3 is TGTGCCAGCAGCAAATACAGGGTCACAGATACGCAGTATTTT. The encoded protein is CASSKYRVTDTQYF.

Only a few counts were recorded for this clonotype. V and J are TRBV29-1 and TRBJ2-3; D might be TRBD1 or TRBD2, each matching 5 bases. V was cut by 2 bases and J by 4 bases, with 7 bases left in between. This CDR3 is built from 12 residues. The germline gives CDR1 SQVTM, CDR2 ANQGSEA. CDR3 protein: CSVESGPDTQYF. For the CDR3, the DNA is TGCAGCGTTGAATCGGGGCCAGATACGCAGTATTTT.

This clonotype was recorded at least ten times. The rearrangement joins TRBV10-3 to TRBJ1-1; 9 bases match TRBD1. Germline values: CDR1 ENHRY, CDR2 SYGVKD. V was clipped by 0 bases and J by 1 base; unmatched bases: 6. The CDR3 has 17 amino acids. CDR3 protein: CAISESSGTGTNTEAFF. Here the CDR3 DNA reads TGTGCCATCAGTGAGTCATCCGGGACAGGGACGAACACTGAAGCTTTCTTT.

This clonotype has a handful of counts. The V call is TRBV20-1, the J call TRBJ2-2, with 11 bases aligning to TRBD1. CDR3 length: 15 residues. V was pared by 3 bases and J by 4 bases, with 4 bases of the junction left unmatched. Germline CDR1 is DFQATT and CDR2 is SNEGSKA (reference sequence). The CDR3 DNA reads TGCAGTGCTAGCGGACAGGGGGCCGTCACCGGGGAGCTGTTTTTT. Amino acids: CSASGQGAVTGELFF.

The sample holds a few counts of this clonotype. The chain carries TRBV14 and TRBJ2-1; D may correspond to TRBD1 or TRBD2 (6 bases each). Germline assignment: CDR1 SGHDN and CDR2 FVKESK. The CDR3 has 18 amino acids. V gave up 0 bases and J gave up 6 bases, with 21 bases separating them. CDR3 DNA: TGTGCCAGCAGCCAAGAGGGTGAAGGGGGAGCGGGCATCAATGAGCAGTTCTTC. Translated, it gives CASSQEGEGGAGINEQFF.

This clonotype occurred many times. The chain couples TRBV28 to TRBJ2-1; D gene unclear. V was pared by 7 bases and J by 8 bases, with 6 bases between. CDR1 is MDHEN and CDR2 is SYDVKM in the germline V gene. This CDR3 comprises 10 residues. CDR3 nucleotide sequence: TGTGCCAGCAAGAGCGATGAGCAGTTCTTC. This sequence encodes CASKSDEQFF.

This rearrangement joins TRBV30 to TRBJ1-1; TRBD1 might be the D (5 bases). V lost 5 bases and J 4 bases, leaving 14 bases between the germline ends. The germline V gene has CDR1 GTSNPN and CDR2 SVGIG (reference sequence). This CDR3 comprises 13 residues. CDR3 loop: CAWHQGLITEAFF. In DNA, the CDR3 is TGTGCCTGGCATCAGGGTTTGATCACTGAAGCTTTCTTT.